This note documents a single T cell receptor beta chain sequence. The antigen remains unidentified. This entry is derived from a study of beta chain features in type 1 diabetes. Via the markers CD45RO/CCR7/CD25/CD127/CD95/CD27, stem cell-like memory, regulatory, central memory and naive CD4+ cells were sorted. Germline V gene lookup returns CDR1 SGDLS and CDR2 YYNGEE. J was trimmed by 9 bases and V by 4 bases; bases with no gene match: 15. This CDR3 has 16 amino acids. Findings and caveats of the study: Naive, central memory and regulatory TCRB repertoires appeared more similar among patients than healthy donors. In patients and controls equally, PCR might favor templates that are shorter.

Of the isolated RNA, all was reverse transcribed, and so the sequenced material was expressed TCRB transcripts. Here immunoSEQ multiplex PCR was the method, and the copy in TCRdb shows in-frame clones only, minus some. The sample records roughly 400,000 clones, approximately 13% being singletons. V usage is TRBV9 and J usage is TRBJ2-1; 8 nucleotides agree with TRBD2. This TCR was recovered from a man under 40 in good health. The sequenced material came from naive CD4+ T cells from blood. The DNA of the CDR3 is TGTGCCAGCAGCCCCCCTCTGAGCGGGAGTAGGGTTGAGCAGTTCTTC. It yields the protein CASSPPLSGSRVEQFF.